This TCR beta chain was identified in a study of CD8 T cells in Susac syndrome. V was cut by 6 bases and J by 2 bases, with 3 bases left in between. The CDR3 consists of 11 residues. CDR1 is MDHEN and CDR2 is SYDVKM in the germline V gene. Sequencing of TCR beta was undertaken in CD8+ and CD4+ T cells derived from blood. The multiple sclerosis control group comprised treatment-naive patients with stable or active relapsing-remitting disease. Random-hexamer reverse transcription was applied to roughly 0.5 to 1 ug RNA. The TCR beta CDR3 was amplified by immunoSEQ multiplex PCR across 54 Vbeta, 13 Jbeta. TCRdb processed the immunoSEQ multiplex PCR reads anew with MiXCR; each CDR3 protein has one entry. The data show about 66,000 distinct CDR3 sequences, 94% seen once.

The clonotype was recovered from a human donor with multiple sclerosis. The chain is built from TRBV28 and TRBJ2-3; D ambiguous. Material for sequencing was CD8+ T cells from PBMCs. CDR3 in DNA: TGTGCCAGCAGCCACACAGATACGCAGTATTTT. Protein: CASSHTDTQYF. Drawing the rest from reference TRBV28 and TRBJ2-3, the complete variable domain is DVKVTQSSRYLVKRTGEKVFLECVQDMDHENMFWYRQDPGLGLRLIYFSYDVKMKEKGDIPEGYSVSREKKERFSLILESASTNQTSMYLCASSHTDTQYFGPGTRLTVL.